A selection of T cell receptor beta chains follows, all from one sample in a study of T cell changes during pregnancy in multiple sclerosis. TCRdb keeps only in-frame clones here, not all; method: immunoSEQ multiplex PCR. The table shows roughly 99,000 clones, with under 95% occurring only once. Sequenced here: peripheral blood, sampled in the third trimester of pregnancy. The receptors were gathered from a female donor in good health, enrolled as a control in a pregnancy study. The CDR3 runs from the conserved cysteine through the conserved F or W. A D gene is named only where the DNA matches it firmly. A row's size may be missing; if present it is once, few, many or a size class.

cdr3_nt: TGTGCCAGCAGCTTATATGTAGCGGGGGGAGATACGCAGTATTTT; cdr3_aa: CASSLYVAGGDTQYF; clone_size: .; v_call: TRBV7-3; cdr3_length: 15; j_call: TRBJ2-3; d_call: TRBD2
cdr3_nt: TGTGCCAGTAGGCGGGAATCCGGGGAGCTGTTTTTT; cdr3_aa: CASRRESGELFF; clone_size: .; v_call: TRBV19; cdr3_length: 12; j_call: TRBJ2-2; d_call: .
cdr3_nt: TGCGCCAGCAGCAGCAGCGATAATTCACCCCTCCACTTT; cdr3_aa: CASSSSDNSPLHF; clone_size: .; v_call: TRBV5-1; cdr3_length: 13; j_call: TRBJ1-6; d_call: .
cdr3_nt: TGTGCCAGCAGTTACTCGACACCTAACAGGGATAGTGGCTACACCTTC; cdr3_aa: CASSYSTPNRDSGYTF; clone_size: .; v_call: TRBV6-5; cdr3_length: 16; j_call: TRBJ1-2; d_call: .
cdr3_nt: TGTGCCAGCAGCTTAGCGGAAGTAGCGGGTAACACCGGGGAGCTGTTTTTT; cdr3_aa: CASSLAEVAGNTGELFF; clone_size: .; v_call: TRBV7-2; cdr3_length: 17; j_call: TRBJ2-2; d_call: TRBD2
cdr3_nt: TGTGCCAGTAGTATGCGACTAGCGGGGGCCCTCGGCGGGGAGCTGTTTTTT; cdr3_aa: CASSMRLAGALGGELFF; clone_size: .; v_call: TRBV19; cdr3_length: 17; j_call: TRBJ2-2; d_call: TRBD2
cdr3_nt: TGTGCCAGCAGTGGGGATCAGGGCAATGAGCAGTTCTTC; cdr3_aa: CASSGDQGNEQFF; clone_size: .; v_call: TRBV2; cdr3_length: 13; j_call: TRBJ2-1; d_call: .
cdr3_nt: TGTGCCAGCAGCGTACGGTCGAGCCGGGTAGGAGATACGCAGTATTTT; cdr3_aa: CASSVRSSRVGDTQYF; clone_size: .; v_call: TRBV9; cdr3_length: 16; j_call: TRBJ2-3; d_call: .
cdr3_nt: TGTGCCAGCTCACTGCTTTCCGGAGAGGGCACTGAAGCTTTCTTT; cdr3_aa: CASSLLSGEGTEAFF; clone_size: .; v_call: TRBV18; cdr3_length: 15; j_call: TRBJ1-1; d_call: .
cdr3_nt: TGCGCCAGCAGCCACACTGGGGGGATAAGTCAGCCCCAGCATTTT; cdr3_aa: CASSHTGGISQPQHF; clone_size: .; v_call: TRBV4-1; cdr3_length: 15; j_call: TRBJ1-5; d_call: .
cdr3_nt: TGTGCCAGCAGCTTAATCGGACAGGGGGCAGGCGGGGAGCTGTTTTTT; cdr3_aa: CASSLIGQGAGGELFF; clone_size: once; v_call: TRBV7-8; cdr3_length: 16; j_call: TRBJ2-2; d_call: TRBD1
cdr3_nt: TGTGCCAGCAGTCCTAACTTTGCCGTCCCCCTCCACTTT; cdr3_aa: CASSPNFAVPLHF; clone_size: .; v_call: TRBV27; cdr3_length: 13; j_call: TRBJ1-6; d_call: .
cdr3_nt: TGTGCCAGCAACCGACAGGGCCCGAACACTGAAGCTTTCTTT; cdr3_aa: CASNRQGPNTEAFF; clone_size: .; v_call: TRBV27; cdr3_length: 14; j_call: TRBJ1-1; d_call: TRBD1
cdr3_nt: TGTGCCAGCAGCTCAGGGGCGGTCCCCTTATTC; cdr3_aa: CASSSGAVPLF; clone_size: .; v_call: TRBV13; cdr3_length: 11; j_call: TRBJ1-2; d_call: .
cdr3_nt: TGTGCCAGTAGTGTCCTGGGGGCCAACGTCCTGACTTTC; cdr3_aa: CASSVLGANVLTF; clone_size: .; v_call: TRBV19; cdr3_length: 13; j_call: TRBJ2-6; d_call: .
cdr3_nt: TGTGCCAGCAGCTTGGGGACTAGCGGGGGGTACAATGAGCAGTTCTTC; cdr3_aa: CASSLGTSGGYNEQFF; clone_size: once; v_call: TRBV5-4; cdr3_length: 16; j_call: TRBJ2-1; d_call: TRBD2
cdr3_nt: TGTGCCAGCAGCCGGTCCTACGAGCAGTACTTC; cdr3_aa: CASSRSYEQYF; clone_size: .; v_call: TRBV5-6; cdr3_length: 11; j_call: TRBJ2-7; d_call: .
cdr3_nt: TGTGCCAGCTCACCACCTCAGGGCGTGGCTGAAGCTTTCTTT; cdr3_aa: CASSPPQGVAEAFF; clone_size: .; v_call: TRBV18; cdr3_length: 14; j_call: TRBJ1-1; d_call: .
cdr3_nt: TGTGCCAGCAGCAAAGGGCCCGGGACAGGGTTTGCCTACGAGCAGTACTTC; cdr3_aa: CASSKGPGTGFAYEQYF; clone_size: .; v_call: TRBV9; cdr3_length: 17; j_call: TRBJ2-7; d_call: TRBD1
cdr3_nt: TGTGCCTGGAGCAGACAGAGATCCTACGAGCAGTACTTC; cdr3_aa: CAWSRQRSYEQYF; clone_size: once; v_call: TRBV30; cdr3_length: 13; j_call: TRBJ2-7; d_call: .
cdr3_nt: TGTGCCAGCAGCCTAGAGCCCGGGACAGCCTACGAGCAGTACTTC; cdr3_aa: CASSLEPGTAYEQYF; clone_size: .; v_call: TRBV4-2; cdr3_length: 15; j_call: TRBJ2-7; d_call: TRBD1
cdr3_nt: TGTGCCTGGAGTGTGGGGGGTCTCCTGGAGACCCAGTACTTC; cdr3_aa: CAWSVGGLLETQYF; clone_size: .; v_call: TRBV30; cdr3_length: 14; j_call: TRBJ2-5; d_call: .